This TCR beta chain was sequenced for a study of blood T cell repertoires in COVID-19. About the study: The United States, Italy and Spain provided the acute and convalescent COVID-19 samples.

V lost 0 bases and J 3 bases, leaving 9 bases between the germline ends. CDR3 length equals 14 residues. Germline CDR1 is SGHVS and CDR2 is FNYEAQ. Recruits, aged about 18 to 95 years, lived in under 25 US areas. Participants' own reports of clinical history determined their cohort assignment. Original processing notes: Researchers report that nucleated cell counts were estimated from reference gene primer amplification. Only in-frame clones appear in the TCRdb table, and some are missing; sequencing was by immunoSEQ multiplex PCR. V and J calls and clone size are those listed in that table; D and trimming were worked out from the DNA. In the table there are about 280,000 clones, 80% to 95% of which are singletons. Only a few counts were recorded for this clone.

The source is a man in his forties or fifties who had been exposed to COVID-19. The rearrangement joins TRBV7-6 to TRBJ2-7; D perhaps matches TRBD2 (5 bases). The sequenced sample was PBMCs or T cells enriched from blood (not recorded which). The CDR3 nucleotides are TGTGCCAGCAGCTTAGCGAGCGGAAGCTACGAGCAGTACTTC. It encodes CASSLASGSYEQYF.